These T cell receptor beta chains were read from a single sample in a study of cytomegalovirus exposure and HLA in healthy donors. Profiled with immunoSEQ multiplex PCR; TCRdb holds only in-frame clones, not every one. The repertoire consists of tens of thousands of clones, with around 66% occurring once and the leading ten covering 15%. The specimen was PBMCs. The receptors were sampled from a woman aged 35 to 49 in good health and CMV-seropositive. CDR3s include the opening cysteine and the closing phenylalanine or tryptophan. Each record gives: J gene, D gene, V gene, clone size, CDR3 DNA, CDR3 protein. D genes are given only for firm matches. Clone size, where shown, is once, few, many, or a class for clones that have expanded.

TRBJ1-5	-	TRBV11-2	few	TGTGCCAGCAGCTTAGTCCAGCGAAATCAGCCCCAGCATTTT	CASSLVQRNQPQHF
TRBJ2-7	-	TRBV28	-	TGTGCCAGCAGTTCCCCCACTAGGTCCCAGTACTTC	CASSSPTRSQYF
TRBJ1-3	TRBD1	TRBV13	once	TGTGCCAGCAGCTTAGGCTGGGACAGGCTCTCTGGAAACACCATATATTTT	CASSLGWDRLSGNTIYF
TRBJ1-2	-	TRBV28	-	TGTGCCAACCAAGGGGCCAGTGCTTATGGCTACACCTTC	CANQGASAYGYTF
TRBJ2-3	-	TRBV28	-	TGTGCCAGCAGCCTCCCGCGAGGGGATACGCAGTATTTT	CASSLPRGDTQYF
TRBJ2-2	-	TRBV2	few	TGTGCCAGCAGTGGGAGTAGTGGGTTCACCGGGGAGCTGTTTTTT	CASSGSSGFTGELFF
TRBJ2-5	-	TRBV9	-	TGTGCCAGCAGCTCCCCAGAGCCGCGAGGAGAGACCCAGTACTTC	CASSSPEPRGETQYF
TRBJ2-3	TRBD2	TRBV18	-	TGTGCCAGCTCATCAGGGACTAGCGGGACAGATACGCAGTATTTT	CASSSGTSGTDTQYF
TRBJ2-7	-	TRBV6-6	-	TGTGCCAGCAGCCCTGGGGGGGCGTCGCCTTCGGAGTACTTC	CASSPGGASPSEYF
TRBJ2-2	TRBD2	TRBV10-3	-	TGTGCCATCAGTGAGAAGACTAGCGGGACCGGGGAGCTGTTTTTT	CAISEKTSGTGELFF
TRBJ1-4	-	TRBV6-5	few	TGTGCCAGCAGTTACTCATTTGAGACTAATGAAAAACTGTTTTTT	CASSYSFETNEKLFF
TRBJ1-1	-	TRBV19	few	TGTGCCAGTCGCTACGGAGGCACTGAAGCTTTCTTT	CASRYGGTEAFF
TRBJ1-4	-	TRBV7-8	-	TGTGCCAGCAGTCACACAGGGTTTTGGGAAAAACTGTTTTTT	CASSHTGFWEKLFF
TRBJ2-3	TRBD2	TRBV7-9	few	TGTGCCAGCAGCCAGGGACTAGCGGGAGCGCGGAACACAGATACGCAGTATTTT	CASSQGLAGARNTDTQYF
TRBJ2-7	TRBD1	TRBV7-2	-	TGTGCCAGCAGCCCTACTGGGGGGACAGGGGTCCACGAGCAGTACTTC	CASSPTGGTGVHEQYF
TRBJ2-5	TRBD2	TRBV7-8	few	TGTGCCAGCACCCCTCCGAGACTAGCGGACCAAGAGACCCAGTACTTC	CASTPPRLADQETQYF
TRBJ1-5	-	TRBV7-2	-	TGTGCCAGCAGCTTACCGGAATGGGGGACAACGAGGGGGCAGCCCCAGCATTTT	CASSLPEWGTTRGQPQHF
TRBJ1-2	TRBD1	TRBV18	-	TGTGCCAGCTCACCAAATCCAGGGGGCGATGGCTACACCTTC	CASSPNPGGDGYTF
TRBJ2-6	-	TRBV11-3	-	TGTGCCAGCAGCTTTGGAGGGGCTGGGGCCAACGTCCTGACTTTC	CASSFGGAGANVLTF
TRBJ1-2	-	TRBV9	-	TGTGCCAGCAGCGTAGCCGGTTCTCCGACTAACTATGGCTACACCTTC	CASSVAGSPTNYGYTF
TRBJ2-1	TRBD2	TRBV28	-	TGTGCCAGCAGTTTATCCCGACTAGCGGGAGGGCCCCATGAGCAGTTCTTC	CASSLSRLAGGPHEQFF
TRBJ1-1	-	TRBV2	-	TGTGCCAGCAGGGCCTCTAGCACTGAAGCTTTCTTT	CASRASSTEAFF
TRBJ2-2	-	TRBV7-9	once	TGTGCCAGCAGCTTCCCTTTGGTCGGGGTGAACACCGGGGAGCTGTTTTTT	CASSFPLVGVNTGELFF
TRBJ2-5	-	TRBV2	-	TGTAGCATGCGGGAAGTCGGGGAGACCCAGTACTTC	CSMREVGETQYF
TRBJ1-1	-	TRBV28	-	TGTGCCAGCACTGAGCGAACAGGACCTTCGAACACTGAAGCTTTCTTT	CASTERTGPSNTEAFF
TRBJ2-4	-	TRBV5-8	-	TGTGCCAGCAGCTTAGACAGCTCCACCCTAGCCAAAAACATTCAGTACTTC	CASSLDSSTLAKNIQYF
TRBJ2-1	TRBD2	TRBV5-1	-	TGCGCCAGCAGCTTCGGCGGGAGGGGCAACAATGAGCAGTTCTTC	CASSFGGRGNNEQFF
TRBJ1-2	TRBD1	TRBV15	-	TGTGCCACCAGCCCGGGACAGGGAAACTATGGCCACACCTTC	CATSPGQGNYGHTF
TRBJ2-7	TRBD2	TRBV27	once	TGTGCCAGCAGTTCCCGGACTAGCGGCAACTCCTACGAGCAGTACTTC	CASSSRTSGNSYEQYF
TRBJ2-1	-	TRBV7-9	once	TGTGCCAGCAGCTTAGGGGGCGCAAAGGATGAGCAGTTCTTC	CASSLGGAKDEQFF
TRBJ2-2	TRBD2	TRBV4-3	-	TGCGCCAGCAGCCAAGAGGCGGGAGGGACCGGGGAGCTGTTTTTT	CASSQEAGGTGELFF
TRBJ2-7	TRBD2	TRBV7-2	-	TGTGCCAGCAGCGTCCCCTCCGGACTAGCGGGAGGGAACACCTACGAGCAGTACTTC	CASSVPSGLAGGNTYEQYF
TRBJ2-3	TRBD1	TRBV7-2	-	TGTGCCAGCAGCTTGACGGGACAGGACACAGATACGCAGTATTTT	CASSLTGQDTDTQYF
TRBJ2-3	-	TRBV5-1	-	TGCGCCAGCAGCATAACGGGGGTGAGGACAGATACGCAGTATTTT	CASSITGVRTDTQYF
TRBJ2-1	TRBD2	TRBV6-5	-	TGTGCCAGCAGTTTCCTAGCGGGAGGGCCCAGCGATGAGCAGTTCTTC	CASSFLAGGPSDEQFF